This T cell receptor beta chain was retrieved from a study of T cell responses to AZD1222 COVID-19 vaccine. Broader study findings: Spike-wide vaccine-associated CD4 TCRs dominated at 160-218 and 743-854.

Regarding this clone: Its target is not known.

The CDR3 has 15 amino acids. Repertoires were generated with immunoSEQ multiplex PCR, while TCRdb's copy carries only in-frame clones and drops some. The sample holds tens of thousands of clones, 70% to 90% seen once. The sequences come from peripheral blood, collected 28 days after the second AZD1222 dose. The clonotype originates from an adult who received the AZD1222 COVID-19 vaccine. The chain recombines TRBV21-1 with TRBJ1-1. TRBV21-1 is reported as a pseudogene. CDR3 sequence: CASSKAVYEVEWAFF. The CDR3 nucleotides are TGTGCCAGCAGCAAGGCCGTCTATGAGGTAGAGTGGGCTTTCTTT.